This T cell receptor beta chain was recovered during a study of blood T cell repertoires in COVID-19. This table comes from immunoSEQ multiplex PCR, and its TCRdb copy is limited to in-frame clones, with some not included. The sample shows approximately 200,000 clones, 70% to 90% of them seen only once. Germline V gene data show CDR1 as SGHTA and CDR2 as FQGNSA. This CDR3 has 16 residues. With 5 bases removed from V and 5 bases from J, the gap between germline ends came to 21 bases. The TCR was taken from a man in his fifties or sixties with acute or convalescent COVID-19. Sequencing input: peripheral blood. This chain links TRBV7-2 with TRBJ1-1; D is unresolved. The CDR3 here is CASSPDGRGRRTEAFF. CDR3 bases: TGTGCCAGCAGCCCCGACGGGCGGGGAAGAAGGACTGAAGCTTTCTTT.